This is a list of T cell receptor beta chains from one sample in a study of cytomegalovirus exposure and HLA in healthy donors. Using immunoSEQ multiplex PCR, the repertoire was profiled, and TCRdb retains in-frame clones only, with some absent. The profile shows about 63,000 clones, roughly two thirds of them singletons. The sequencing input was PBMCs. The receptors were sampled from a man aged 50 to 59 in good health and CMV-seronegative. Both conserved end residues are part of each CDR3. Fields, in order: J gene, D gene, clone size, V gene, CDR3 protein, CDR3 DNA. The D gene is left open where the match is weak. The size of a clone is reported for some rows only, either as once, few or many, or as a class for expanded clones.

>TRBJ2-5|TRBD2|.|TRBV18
CASSPPTSGGETQYF
TGTGCCAGCTCACCACCGACTAGCGGGGGGGAGACCCAGTACTTC
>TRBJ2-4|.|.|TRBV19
CASSSQPQGGEQYF
TGTGCCAGTAGTTCCCAGCCCCAAGGGGGGGAACAGTACTTC
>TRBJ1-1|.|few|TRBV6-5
CASSSRGGNTEAFF
TGTGCCAGCTCTTCCCGGGGGGGGAACACTGAAGCTTTCTTT
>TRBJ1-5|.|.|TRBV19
CAGGGNQPQHF
TGTGCTGGAGGGGGCAATCAGCCCCAGCATTTT
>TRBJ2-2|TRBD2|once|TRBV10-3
CAIRDSGGAGELFF
TGTGCCATCAGGGATAGCGGGGGGGCCGGGGAGCTGTTTTTT
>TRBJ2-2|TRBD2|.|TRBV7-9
CASSLPGGSELTGELFF
TGTGCCAGCAGCTTACCGGGGGGTAGTGAGTTGACCGGGGAGCTGTTTTTT
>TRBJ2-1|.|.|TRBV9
CASSKRYNEQFF
TGTGCCAGCAGCAAGAGGTACAATGAGCAGTTCTTC
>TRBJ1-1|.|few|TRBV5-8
CASSLRGFNTEAFF
TGTGCCAGCAGCTTACGGGGGTTTAACACTGAAGCTTTCTTT
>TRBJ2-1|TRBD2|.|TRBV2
CASTETSGGVGEQFF
TGTGCCAGCACTGAGACTAGCGGGGGGGTGGGTGAGCAGTTCTTC
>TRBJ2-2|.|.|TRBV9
CASSLPRGGGTGELFF
TGTGCCAGCAGCCTTCCCAGGGGAGGGGGAACCGGGGAGCTGTTTTTT
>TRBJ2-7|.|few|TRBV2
CASSGGEQYF
TGTGCCAGCAGTGGAGGCGAGCAGTACTTC
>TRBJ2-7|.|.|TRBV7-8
CASSPSSIEQYF
TGTGCCAGCAGCCCCTCGAGTATCGAGCAGTACTTC
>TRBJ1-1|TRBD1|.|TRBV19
CASRLTGSGTEAFF
TGTGCCAGTAGACTGACAGGGAGTGGCACTGAAGCTTTCTTT
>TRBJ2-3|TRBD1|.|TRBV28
CASTLGGIRTDTQYF
TGTGCCAGTACTCTAGGGGGCATCCGCACAGATACGCAGTATTTT
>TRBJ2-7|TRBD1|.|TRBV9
CASSGPDRVGDEQYF
TGTGCCAGCAGCGGACCAGACAGGGTGGGGGACGAGCAGTACTTC
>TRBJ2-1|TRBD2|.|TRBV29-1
CSVGSSGAVGTEQFF
TGCAGCGTTGGGAGTAGCGGGGCTGTGGGTACGGAGCAGTTCTTC
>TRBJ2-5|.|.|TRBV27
CASSQQGWYHRTFQETQYF
TGTGCCAGCAGCCAACAGGGATGGTATCATAGGACATTTCAAGAGACCCAGTACTTC
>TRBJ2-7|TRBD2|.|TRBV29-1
CSVGPGLAGLHEQYF
TGCAGCGTTGGGCCGGGACTAGCGGGGCTCCACGAGCAGTACTTC
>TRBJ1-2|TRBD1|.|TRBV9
CASDRGQNYGYTF
TGTGCCAGCGACAGGGGGCAGAACTATGGCTACACCTTC
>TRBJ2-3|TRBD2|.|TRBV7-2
CASSLGPSGGTSTDTQYF
TGTGCCAGCAGCTTAGGGCCTAGCGGGGGGACTAGCACAGATACGCAGTATTTT
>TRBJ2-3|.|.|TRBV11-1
CASSKRTGERDTQYF
TGTGCCAGCAGCAAACGAACGGGAGAGCGAGATACGCAGTATTTT
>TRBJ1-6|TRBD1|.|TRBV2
CASSYRDSYNSPLHF
TGTGCCAGCAGTTACCGGGACAGTTATAATTCACCCCTCCACTTT
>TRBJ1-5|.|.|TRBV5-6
CASSLGSQVSNQPQHF
TGTGCCAGCAGCTTGGGGTCTCAGGTGAGCAATCAGCCCCAGCATTTT
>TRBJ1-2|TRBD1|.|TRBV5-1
CASSSSPGQGAGGYTF
TGCGCCAGCAGCTCATCACCGGGACAGGGGGCCGGCGGCTACACCTTC
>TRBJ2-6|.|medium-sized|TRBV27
CASSPDTFSGANVLTF
TGTGCCAGCAGTCCGGACACTTTCTCTGGGGCCAACGTCCTGACTTTC
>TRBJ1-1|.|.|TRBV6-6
CASRAYRAEAFF
TGTGCCAGCAGAGCCTACAGGGCTGAAGCTTTCTTT
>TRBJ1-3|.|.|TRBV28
CASSPQGPGNTIYF
TGTGCCAGCAGCCCCCAGGGTCCTGGAAACACCATATATTTT
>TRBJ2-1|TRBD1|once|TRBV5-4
CASSLWGQIYNEQFF
TGTGCCAGCAGCTTGTGGGGACAGATCTACAATGAGCAGTTCTTC